Presented here are 13 T cell receptor beta chains from one specimen sequenced in a study of T-cell reconstitution after alpha-beta-depleted transplantation in children. Unique molecular identifiers tagged the TCRbeta library. From the PCR reads, TCRdb called clonotypes with MiXCR, one entry per CDR3 protein. The sample consists of over 400,000 distinct CDR3 sequences, roughly 44% of them appearing once. The sequencing used PBMCs, collected before TCRalphabeta/CD19-depleted stem cell transplant. Receptors were obtained from a girl aged 2 to 9 with aplastic anemia, due to receive a stem cell transplant.

This clonotype was observed a few times. V is TRBV6-1 and J is TRBJ2-7, with 11 bases lining up with TRBD1. This CDR3 has 15 residues. Germline V gene data show CDR1 as MNHNS and CDR2 as SASEGT. After removal of 4 bases from V and 4 bases from J, the junction contained 6 bases not matched to a gene. CDR3 sequence reads: CASSARTGGDYEQYF. The CDR3 DNA sequence: TGTGCCAGCAGTGCAAGGACAGGGGGCGATTACGAGCAGTACTTC.

There are a few counts of this clonotype. The rearrangement links TRBV6-5 to TRBJ1-1; D ambiguous. V lost 3 bases, J lost 0 bases, and 8 bases lay in between. Looked up from germline, CDR1 is MNHEY and CDR2 is SVGAGI. The CDR3 is made up of 14 amino acids. The CDR3 loop is CASSYGPLNTEAFF. The CDR3 nucleotides are TGTGCCAGCAGTTATGGCCCATTGAACACTGAAGCTTTCTTT.

This clonotype was detected ten times or more. The J gene is TRBJ2-1, the V gene TRBV7-2; 8 bases fit TRBD2. Germline lookup yields CDR1 SGHTA and CDR2 FQGNSA. V dropped 4 bases and J dropped 6; count of bases not matched to a gene: 11. CDR3 length: 16 amino acids. The CDR3 bases are TGTGCCAGCAGCTCATTTGGCGGGAGGTCTGGCAATGAGCAGTTCTTC. Its translation: CASSSFGGRSGNEQFF.

The chain couples TRBV6-1 to TRBJ2-1; TRBD1 agrees at 11 bases. The CDR3 sequence is 14 residues long. The V and J ends lost 4 bases and 7 bases, in that order; junction bases with no gene match: 3. Germline V gene sequence: CDR1 MNHNS, CDR2 SASEGT. The CDR3 DNA follows: TGTGCCAGCAGTGGGGACAGGGGGAAGAATGAGCAGTTCTTC. Translated: CASSGDRGKNEQFF.

This rearrangement joins TRBV20-1 to TRBJ2-2; 13 positions match TRBD2. The CDR3 length is 16 residues. The germline V gene encodes CDR1 DFQATT and CDR2 SNEGSKA (reference sequence). The V segment lost 5 bases and the J segment 7 bases; nucleotides outside the gene matches: 10. The CDR3 nucleotides are TGCAGTGCTGGAACTAGCGGGAGGGCCTCCGGCGGGGAGCTGTTTTTT. Translation gives CSAGTSGRASGGELFF.

This clonotype was recorded at least ten times. The rearrangement links TRBV5-1 to TRBJ2-3; possible D gene TRBD1, 5 bases. Germline values: CDR1 SGHRS, CDR2 YFSETQ. This CDR3 has 16 residues. Between the trimmed V and J ends, which lost 6 bases and 1 base, there was a span of 18 bases. This CDR3 is CASTKQTVLGTDTQYF. In nucleotides, the CDR3 is TGCGCCAGCACCAAACAGACAGTTTTAGGCACAGATACGCAGTATTTT.

Regarding this clonotype: A much larger clone lies a single base off, so this may be a read error. This chain joins TRBV20-1 and TRBJ2-7; D is unclear. The CDR3 length is 12 residues. CDR1 and CDR2 from the germline V gene are DFQATT and SNEGSKA (reference sequence). The CDR3 DNA sequence: TGCAGTGCTCCGTACGAGATCTACGAGCAGCACTTC. Protein sequence: CSAPYEIYEQHF.

The gene calls are TRBV5-4 and TRBJ1-6, with D uncertain. Trimming removed 1 base from V and 4 bases from J, with 6 bases in between. The CDR3 loop spans 14 amino acids. Looked up from germline, CDR1 is SGHNT and CDR2 is YYREEE (reference sequence). CDR3 DNA sequence: TGTGCCAGCAGCTTGCCGGATTATAATTCACCCCTCCACTTT. Amino acids: CASSLPDYNSPLHF.

This clonotype was seen repeatedly, ten times or more. This chain uses TRBV20-1 with TRBJ1-6; weak D call: TRBD1 (5 bases). V lost 5 bases, J lost 5 bases, and 16 bases lay in between. Germline-derived CDR1 and CDR2 are DFQATT and SNEGSKA (reference sequence). This CDR3 is built from 15 residues. The CDR3 loop is CSAPRRGRDNSPLHF. In nucleotides, the CDR3 is TGCAGTGCTCCCCGCCGGGGACGGGATAATTCACCCCTCCACTTT.

This clonotype has only a few counts. Mismatch with germline at one junction end may stem from a read error. The chain is built from TRBV5-1 and TRBJ2-2, with D possibly TRBD1 on 6 matching bases. The germline V gene encodes CDR1 SGHRS and CDR2 YFSETQ. This CDR3 is 15 amino acids long. CDR3 nucleotide sequence: TGTGCCAGCAGTTTGGGGACAATGAACACCGGGGAGCTGTTTTTT. This encodes CASSLGTMNTGELFF.

This chain connects TRBV5-1 to TRBJ2-2; 10 nucleotides match TRBD2. Trimming removed 0 bases from V and 3 bases from J; junction bases left unmatched: 5. The CDR3 totals 17 residues. The germline CDR1 and CDR2 sequences are SGHRS and YFSETQ. The CDR3 DNA reads TGCGCCAGCAGCTTGGACCTAGCGGGAGTGGACACCGGGGAGCTGTTTTTT. Translating it yields CASSLDLAGVDTGELFF.

The rearrangement links TRBV5-1 to TRBJ2-7, with D perhaps TRBD1 or TRBD2 (5 bases each). CDR1 is SGHRS and CDR2 is YFSETQ in the germline V gene. The CDR3 length is 13 residues. Deletions cut 3 bases from V and 3 bases from J, with 10 bases between. The DNA for the CDR3 is TGCGCCAGCAGCTACCGGGACGACTACGAGCAGTACTTC. This sequence encodes CASSYRDDYEQYF. The whole variable domain, remainder taken from reference TRBV5-1 and TRBJ2-7, is KAGVTQTPRYLIKTRGQQVTLSCSPISGHRSVSWYQQTPGQGLQFLFEYFSETQRNKGNFPGRFSGRQFSNSRSEMNVSTLELGDSALYLCASSYRDDYEQYFGPGTRLTVT.

The rearrangement uses TRBV5-1 and TRBJ2-1, with 9 bases fitting TRBD2. V lost 4 bases and J lost 7; bases outside the gene matches: 15. This CDR3 has 17 amino acids. The germline gives CDR1 SGHRS, CDR2 YFSETQ. Written as DNA, the CDR3 is TGCGCCAGCAGCCGGGGGCTAGCGGGACTCTGGTGGAATGAGCAGTTCTTC. Translating it yields CASSRGLAGLWWNEQFF.